The clone carrying this TCR beta chain was seen many times. Read sequence stops 3 residues before the CDR3 end, and the germline J gene provides the missing end. Using immunoSEQ multiplex PCR, the repertoire was profiled, and TCRdb retains in-frame clones only, with some absent. The table lists 45,000 to 55,000 clones, with no singletons. The data originate from a study of T cell clonality in common variable immunodeficiency. Germline V CDR1 and CDR2: GTSNPN, SVGIG (reference sequence). Germline trimming cut 2 bases from V and 3 bases from J; bases unmatched to any gene: 9. The length of the CDR3 is 15 residues.

The source is a person aged 18 to 70 in good health. V and J are TRBV30 and TRBJ2-7, with 8 positions matching TRBD2. Input material: peripheral blood mononuclear cells. This chain's CDR3 is CAWSSQRERIYEQYF. CDR3 DNA (partial): TGTGCCTGGAGTTCGCAGCGGGAGCGGATCTACGAG.